What follows is one T cell receptor beta chain and its context. Its antigen is not identified. The data stem from a study of a mutant IDH1 vaccine in newly diagnosed glioma. Germline V gene sequence: CDR1 SEHNR, CDR2 FQNEAQ (reference sequence). Between the trimmed V and J ends, which lost 5 bases and 5 bases, there was a span of 16 bases. This CDR3 spans 15 amino acids. Time point specified: week 11, during vaccination. Alongside topical imiquimod, each dose of vaccine comprised 300 ug of mutant IDH1 20-mer peptide. Some clones are missing from TCRdb's copy, which holds only in-frame ones; the method was immunoSEQ multiplex PCR. This sample has some 130,000 clones, with just under 80% found just once.

The V gene is TRBV7-9, the J gene TRBJ1-5; perhaps TRBD1 as D (5 bases). The clonotype was recovered from a man aged 35 to 55 with glioma. The specimen comprised PBMCs, sampled from a glioma patient whose treatment included an IDH1 peptide vaccine. CDR3 loop: CASSPPGTGYQPQHF. DNA for the CDR3: TGTGCCAGCAGCCCCCCGGGGACGGGTTATCAGCCCCAGCATTTT.